In its sample, the clone carrying this T cell receptor beta chain was seen a few times. Only in-frame clones appear in the TCRdb table, and some are missing; sequencing was by immunoSEQ multiplex PCR. This table has over 140,000 clones, roughly 73% appearing once. This entry comes from a study of blood T cell repertoires in COVID-19. Overall study: Sample material is recorded as cDNA or gDNA derived from T cells, B-cell-depleted T cells, or PBMCs.

V lost 3 bases to trimming and J lost 2 bases, with 11 bases between them. CDR3 length equals 15 residues. Germline V lookup: CDR1 KGHSH, CDR2 LQKENI. This chain links TRBV18 with TRBJ1-3; D gene uncertain. The source material was peripheral blood. This TCR was recovered from a woman in her 50s with active or convalescent COVID-19. The CDR3 sequence is CASSPIADAGNTIYF. CDR3 in DNA: TGTGCCAGCTCACCCATAGCGGATGCTGGAAACACCATATATTTT. Looking up the rest from reference TRBV18 and TRBJ1-3 gives the full variable domain: NAGVMQNPRHLVRRRGQEARLRCSPMKGHSHVYWYRQLPEEGLKFMVYLQKENIIDESGMPKERFSAEFPKEGPSILRIQQVVRGDSAAYFCASSPIADAGNTIYFGEGSWLTVV.